This T cell receptor (beta chain) derives from a study of metastatic and nonmetastatic thyroid tumors. Study as a whole: The study looked at repertoires side by side in blood and in tumor or nodule tissue from malignant and benign thyroid patients.

Until they underwent thyroid surgery, no patient had received any treatment. CDR3 length: 14 amino acids. The V end lost 0 bases, the J end lost 7 bases, and 13 bases lay between the germline ends. CDR1 is SGHDT, CDR2 YYEEEE, per germline. TCRdb re-called clones from the PCR reads using MiXCR. The sample includes tens of thousands of clones, roughly 24% seen only once; the top ten take less than 7.5%. In this sample, this clone turned up once. Since a much larger clone is just one base distant, this may be a read error. The sample has other DNA sequences that encode this CDR3 too. This clonotype was sampled from a female donor with papillary thyroid cancer or a benign thyroid nodule (not recorded which). Some clones in this sample may be carry-over from other donors' samples. Input material: blood. This chain connects TRBV5-6 to TRBJ2-5; D might be TRBD1 or TRBD2, each matching 6 bases. For the CDR3, the DNA is TGTGCCAGCAGCTTGGGGCCGGGGGCACCGACCCAGTACTTC. Encoded protein: CASSLGPGAPTQYF.